The T cell receptor (beta chain) described here comes from a study of blood T cells in healthy people across ages. This clonotype was seen a handful of times. Antigen: not known. Study-wide points: Possibly, changes in expanded clonotypes were confounded because donor CMV status was unknown. Whereas aged donors had fewer naive CD4+ cells, long-lived donors had more of them and higher diversity.

The second PCR ran roughly 7 to 12 cycles with a sample-barcoded 5' primer and J-beta primers. Every cDNA molecule carried a tag from a template-switch adaptor bearing 12 random nucleotides. Sequencing yielded, for each sample, at least 2.5 million paired-end reads carrying CDR3. MiXCR was run by TCRdb on the 5' RACE reads, yielding one entry per CDR3 protein. The sample shows some 730,000 distinct CDR3 sequences, about 24% of them seen only once. The germline V gene encodes CDR1 MGHRA and CDR2 YSYEKL. This CDR3 is built from 16 residues. V shed 0 bases and J shed 0 bases, with 10 bases lying between them.

The rearrangement links TRBV4-1 to TRBJ2-3, with D uncertain. Sample: blood. This TCR derives from a man in his 70s in good health. This CDR3 reads CASSQDADPSTDTQYF. Here the CDR3 DNA reads TGCGCCAGCAGCCAAGATGCAGATCCTAGCACAGATACGCAGTATTTT.